One sample yielded the 16 T cell receptor beta chains listed below, sequenced in a study of T-cell memory formation after mild COVID-19. One entry per CDR3 protein, called by TCRdb with MiXCR from the 5' RACE reads. Among about 470,000 distinct CDR3 sequences listed, 15% to 20% were seen once. The sample comprised PBMCs or a T cell subset sorted from them (not recorded which). Receptors were obtained from an adult woman who had mild COVID-19 (a few samples of this study predate the infection). Cell type and time point are not known.

V gene TRBV7-8 combines with J gene TRBJ2-1; 8 bases agree with TRBD2. The CDR3 spans 16 residues. The J segment lost 6 bases and the V segment lost 4 bases, leaving 11 bases of the junction unmatched. CDR1 is SGHVS, CDR2 FQNEAQ, per germline. For the CDR3, the DNA is TGTGCCAGCAGCTGGCTGGCGAGCGGGAGACGCAATGAGCAGTTCTTC. This sequence encodes CASSWLASGRRNEQFF.

The table lists this clonotype with a few counts. The chain couples TRBV6-1 to TRBJ1-5; maybe TRBD1 (6 bases). Germline assignment: CDR1 MNHNS and CDR2 SASEGT. This CDR3 is built from 13 residues. Trimming took 5 bases from V and 4 from J, leaving 9 bases between them. CDR3 sequence (DNA): TGTGCCAGCAGTACAGGGAGGAATCAGCCCCAGCATTTT. This sequence encodes CASSTGRNQPQHF.

This chain links TRBV2 with TRBJ2-3; D unclear. The CDR3 spans 15 residues. V was clipped by 2 bases and J by 1 base, with 10 bases between them. Per germline, CDR1 SNHLY and CDR2 FYNNEI. The CDR3 nucleotides read TGTGCCAGCAGTGAACAAGGGTCGGGCACAGATACGCAGTATTTT. It encodes CASSEQGSGTDTQYF. Drawing the rest from reference TRBV2 and TRBJ2-3, the complete variable domain is EPEVTQTPSHQVTQMGQEVILRCVPISNHLYFYWYRQILGQKVEFLVSFYNNEISEKSEIFDDQFSVERPDGSNFTLKIRSTKLEDSAMYFCASSEQGSGTDTQYFGPGTRLTVL.

The sample holds a few counts of this clonotype. The chain uses TRBV4-1 and TRBJ1-2, with TRBD1 as a possible D gene (5 bases). The CDR3 totals 13 residues. V was clipped by 1 base and J by 5 bases, with 8 bases between them. Germline CDR1 is MGHRA and CDR2 is YSYEKL. The CDR3 loop is CASSQVGVYGYTF. CDR3 in DNA: TGCGCCAGCAGCCAAGTAGGGGTTTATGGCTACACCTTC.

In this sample, this clonotype turned up many times. The V and J genes are TRBV7-9 and TRBJ2-7; D gene unclear. Trimming removed 3 bases from V and 3 bases from J, with 6 bases in between. CDR3 length equals 12 residues. CDR1 is SEHNR and CDR2 is FQNEAQ in the germline V gene (reference sequence). CDR3 bases: TGTGCCAGCAGCTTTATTAGCTACGAGCAGTACTTC. It specifies CASSFISYEQYF.

The gene calls are TRBV5-1 and TRBJ2-3, with D unclear. This CDR3 region has 14 residues. Germline V CDR1 and CDR2: SGHRS, YFSETQ. V was cut by 0 bases and J by 1 base, with 6 bases left in between. CDR3: CASSLEAGTDTQYF. The CDR3 DNA follows: TGCGCCAGCAGCTTGGAGGCGGGCACAGATACGCAGTATTTT.

This clonotype was recorded a few times. The chain recombines TRBV27 with TRBJ2-7; D is perhaps TRBD1 (5 bases). The germline V gene encodes CDR1 MNHEY and CDR2 SMNVEV (reference sequence). Trimming removed 6 bases from V and 2 bases from J, with 14 bases in between. The CDR3 runs 14 residues. The CDR3 DNA is TGTGCCAGCAGAAAACAGGTCGCGCCCTACGAGCAGTACTTC. Translated: CASRKQVAPYEQYF.

The V and J genes are TRBV7-8 and TRBJ2-7; the D call may be TRBD1 or TRBD2 (6 bases each). Germline CDR1 SGHVS, CDR2 FQNEAQ. Trimming left V 5 bases short and J 1 base short, with 15 bases between. This CDR3 region has 15 residues. The CDR3 DNA follows: TGTGCCAGCAGCATCGAGACAGGAGGGTCCTACGAGCAGTACTTC. Encoded protein: CASSIETGGSYEQYF.

The rearrangement uses TRBV20-1 and TRBJ2-5, with 11 bases that match TRBD2. J was trimmed by 3 bases and V by 3 bases; bases with no gene match: 15. CDR3 length equals 18 residues. Germline CDR1 DFQATT, CDR2 SNEGSKA (reference sequence). The CDR3 protein is CSARWTSGSDMKKETQYF. In DNA, the CDR3 is TGCAGTGCTAGGTGGACTAGCGGGTCGGATATGAAAAAAGAGACCCAGTACTTC.

The rearrangement uses TRBV12-3 or TRBV12-4 and TRBJ2-3; 8 bases align to TRBD1. The CDR3 is made up of 16 amino acids. The trim removed 6 bases at V and 4 bases at J, leaving 12 bases unmatched. The CDR3 nucleotides read TGTGCCAGCAGCTCCTGGGGACAGGAAGTGGCAGATACGCAGTATTTT. Amino acids: CASSSWGQEVADTQYF.

This clonotype was recorded a few times. V gene TRBV12-3 or TRBV12-4 combines with J gene TRBJ2-3, with D unresolved. The CDR3 is 19 residues long. V lost 5 bases to trimming and J lost 2 bases, with 26 bases between them. The CDR3 DNA sequence: TGTGCCAGCAGTCCCTACTCGATTTTCGACACCGGGTTCACAGATACGCAGTATTTT. Amino acid sequence: CASSPYSIFDTGFTDTQYF.

This clonotype was recorded a few times. The chain links TRBV3-1 to TRBJ2-7, with D possibly called TRBD1 or TRBD2 (5 bases each). CDR3 length: 12 amino acids. Germline V lookup: CDR1 LGHDT, CDR2 YNNKEL (reference sequence). Between the trimmed V and J ends, which lost 1 base and 6 bases, there was a span of 7 bases. CDR3 DNA: TGTGCCAGCAGCCAAGGGGGACGCGAGCAGTACTTC. Protein product: CASSQGGREQYF.

This clonotype appeared a few times. The chain has TRBV20-1 and TRBJ2-3; possibly TRBD1 for D (5 bases). The V and J ends lost 6 bases and 6 bases respectively, with 19 bases between them. The CDR3 runs 14 residues. Germline lookup yields CDR1 DFQATT and CDR2 SNEGSKA (reference sequence). The DNA for the CDR3 is TGCAGTGCCCGACCGGGTGCGCACAGGGATACGCAGTATTTT. It codes for CSARPGAHRDTQYF.

This clonotype was counted at least ten times. This chain connects TRBV6-6 to TRBJ2-2; 14 bases are a match to TRBD2. This CDR3 has 20 amino acids. CDR1 is MNHNY, CDR2 SVGAGI, per germline (reference sequence). V lost 7 bases to trimming and J lost 0 bases; unmatched junction nucleotides: 13. The CDR3 nucleotides read TGTGCCAGCACCGCCCAAGCCGGACTAGCGGGGGGTTCGAACACCGGGGAGCTGTTTTTT. Protein: CASTAQAGLAGGSNTGELFF.

This clonotype was counted only a few times. The J gene is TRBJ2-2, the V gene TRBV24-1, with 7 bases identical to TRBD2. CDR3 length: 14 amino acids. V trimming: 0 bases; J trimming: 8 bases; junction bases outside the gene matches: 2. Germline loops: CDR1 KGHDR, CDR2 SFDVKD. CDR3 sequence: CATSDLRTRGELFF. The CDR3 coding sequence is TGTGCCACCAGTGATTTGCGGACTAGAGGGGAGCTGTTTTTT.

This clonotype showed up just a few times. The J gene is TRBJ1-1, the V gene TRBV5-1; weak D call: TRBD1 (5 bases). There are 16 residues in the CDR3. Germline values: CDR1 SGHRS, CDR2 YFSETQ. V gave up 4 bases and J gave up 4 bases, with 20 bases separating them. This CDR3 reads CASSPGGFRDGTEAFF. CDR3 bases: TGCGCCAGCAGCCCCGGAGGGTTCAGGGATGGCACTGAAGCTTTCTTT.